This TCR beta chain was sequenced in a study of cytomegalovirus exposure and HLA in healthy donors. Study-level information: Both the roughly 120 validation repertoires and the approximately 640 first-cohort repertoires used the same platform, as reported by a later analysis.

Profiling relied on immunoSEQ multiplex PCR, and the TCRdb table lists in-frame clones only, not all of them. The data hold approximately 160,000 clones, with under 95% observed a single time. CDR3 length: 14 residues. Trimming left V 0 bases short and J 8 bases short, with 10 bases between. The germline V gene has CDR1 SGHTA and CDR2 FQGTGA. Study-wide points: In vitro checks showed that three CMV-associated chains really do target CMV antigens.

As regards this clone: The antigen is undetermined.

This chain joins TRBV7-3 and TRBJ2-2; TRBD1 is a possible D gene (6 bases). The TCR comes from a woman between 18 and 29 years old in good health and CMV-seropositive. Sequenced sample: PBMCs. The DNA of the CDR3 is TGTGCCAGCAGCTTAACGATGGGGGCTGGGGAGCTGTTTTTT. As protein: CASSLTMGAGELFF.